A single TCR beta chain is shown here with its context. Antigen specificity is unknown. Assay: immunoSEQ multiplex PCR; the TCRdb copy retains only in-frame clones and omits some. The table shows around 110,000 clones, with around 92% occurring only once. The data were taken from a study of T cell responses to AZD1222 COVID-19 vaccine. General study findings and limits: The donor cohort was predominantly white British with a female majority, and clonal diversity may have been underestimated. Spike-specific TCR breadth and depth rose after two AZD1222 doses. None of the repertoires were sampled until the peak T cell response had passed.

Trimming cost V 8 bases and J 6 bases, with 17 bases left between them. The CDR3 runs to 13 residues. Germline V lookup: CDR1 LNHDA, CDR2 SQIVND (reference sequence). The receptor was derived from an adult who received the AZD1222 COVID-19 vaccine. The V and J genes are TRBV19 and TRBJ2-7; D unresolved. Sequenced material: peripheral blood, taken 28 days after the second AZD1222 dose. The CDR3 spells CASDNGWASEQYF. For the CDR3, the DNA is TGTGCCAGTGACAACGGATGGGCCTCCGAGCAGTACTTC.